These T cell receptor beta chains were read from a single sample in a study of T cells after yellow fever vaccination. TCRdb used MiXCR to reprocess the 5' RACE reads, holding one entry per CDR3 protein. The sample has 200,000 to 300,000 distinct CDR3 sequences; less than 7.5% are singletons. Specimen: CD4+ T cells sorted from PBMCs, collected on the day of the yellow fever booster vaccination. The receptors were gathered from a man aged 25 to 45 who received the YFV17D yellow fever vaccine. CDR3s leave out the opening cysteine and the closing phenylalanine or tryptophan. The order of the fields is J gene, D gene, V gene, CDR3 protein. A D gene is named only where the DNA matches it firmly.

>TRBJ1-1|.|TRBV6-1
ASSNPSDRYTEAF
>TRBJ2-3|.|TRBV18
ASSPPGGTGQY
>TRBJ1-4|.|TRBV12-3/TRBV12-4
ASSLRPGLSEKLF
>TRBJ1-6|TRBD1|TRBV6-1
ASSGQGINSPLH
>TRBJ2-2|TRBD1|TRBV28
ASSAPGTGTGELF
>TRBJ1-1|.|TRBV27
ASSYREPNTEAF
>TRBJ2-2|TRBD2|TRBV7-8
ASSFGLAVVDTGELF
>TRBJ2-1|TRBD2|TRBV20-1
SARETSGSFSYNEQF
>TRBJ2-5|.|TRBV5-1
ASSPTPAQETQY
>TRBJ1-2|TRBD1|TRBV7-9
ASSLTGQSYGYT
>TRBJ1-2|TRBD1|TRBV6-2/TRBV6-3
ASSGQGAIVGYT
>TRBJ2-7|.|TRBV7-9
ASSLSGGGLNEQY
>TRBJ2-7|.|TRBV5-1
ASSLDRHYEQY
>TRBJ2-3|TRBD2|TRBV9
ASSVAPTSGSTDTQY
>TRBJ2-3|.|TRBV5-1
ASSLKTDTQY
>TRBJ2-2|.|TRBV5-1
ASTLTGPGELF
>TRBJ2-7|.|TRBV5-1
ASSFIGADEQY
>TRBJ1-5|TRBD1|TRBV27
ASSLRTGGNQPQH
>TRBJ2-7|TRBD1|TRBV4-3
ASSQVRDRGTYEQY
>TRBJ2-5|.|TRBV30
AWSEGTQY
>TRBJ2-1|.|TRBV5-6
ASSLYQVLNNEQF
>TRBJ2-2|.|TRBV12-3/TRBV12-4
ASSLSKGNTGELF
>TRBJ2-5|.|TRBV6-2/TRBV6-3
ASSSYTGGVGETQY
>TRBJ2-1|.|TRBV27
ASSIGLSSYNEQF
>TRBJ2-5|.|TRBV29-1
SALTSNRRIQY
>TRBJ2-1|TRBD2|TRBV7-6
ASSLGTRPVYNEQF
>TRBJ2-1|.|TRBV7-6
ASSQGPSEYNEQF
>TRBJ2-1|.|TRBV20-1
SARGQDRSSYNEQF
>TRBJ2-1|.|TRBV28
ASSVGTYEQF